The present T cell receptor (beta chain) was sequenced within a study of shared clonotypes between healthy human individuals. The assay was run at deep level. Clones were read by immunoSEQ multiplex PCR, and TCRdb kept only the in-frame ones, dropping some. The sample holds about 580,000 clones; 95% to 98% are singletons and the top ten take 0.25% to 0.35%. Naive CD8 cells were CD45RO-negative, positively selected for CCR7, excluding terminally differentiated effector memory CD45RA+ cells. Looked up from germline, CDR1 is SQVTM and CDR2 is ANQGSEA. The CDR3 is 13 amino acids. V was shortened by 7 bases and J by 7 bases, with 20 bases between the two germline ends.

The V gene is TRBV29-1, the J gene TRBJ2-7, with D possibly matching TRBD2 (6 bases). The clonotype was recovered from a man aged 25-45 years in good health. The sequenced material came from naive CD8+ T cells sorted from blood. CDR3 sequence reads: CSATRENHGEQYF. In nucleotides, the CDR3 is TGCAGCGCGACTCGGGAGAACCATGGTGAGCAGTACTTC.